The clone carrying this TCR beta chain turned up a few times. The data were taken from a study of blood T cell repertoires in COVID-19. Across the study: The United States, Italy and Spain were the sources of the acute and convalescent COVID-19 samples.

Assay: immunoSEQ multiplex PCR; the TCRdb copy retains only in-frame clones and omits some. Here the sample spans roughly 170,000 clones, roughly 90% being singletons. CDR3 size: 18 residues. In germline, CDR1 is SGHRS, CDR2 YFSETQ. V gave up 0 bases and J gave up 0 bases, with 16 bases separating them. V usage is TRBV5-1 and J usage is TRBJ1-3; tentative D call: TRBD1 (5 bases). Sequencing was done on a sample of peripheral blood. The receptor comes from a man aged 60 to 75 with acute or convalescent COVID-19. The CDR3 region is CASSLDGRVYSSGNTIYF. CDR3 bases: TGCGCCAGCAGCTTGGACGGCAGGGTTTATTCCTCTGGAAACACCATATATTTT.